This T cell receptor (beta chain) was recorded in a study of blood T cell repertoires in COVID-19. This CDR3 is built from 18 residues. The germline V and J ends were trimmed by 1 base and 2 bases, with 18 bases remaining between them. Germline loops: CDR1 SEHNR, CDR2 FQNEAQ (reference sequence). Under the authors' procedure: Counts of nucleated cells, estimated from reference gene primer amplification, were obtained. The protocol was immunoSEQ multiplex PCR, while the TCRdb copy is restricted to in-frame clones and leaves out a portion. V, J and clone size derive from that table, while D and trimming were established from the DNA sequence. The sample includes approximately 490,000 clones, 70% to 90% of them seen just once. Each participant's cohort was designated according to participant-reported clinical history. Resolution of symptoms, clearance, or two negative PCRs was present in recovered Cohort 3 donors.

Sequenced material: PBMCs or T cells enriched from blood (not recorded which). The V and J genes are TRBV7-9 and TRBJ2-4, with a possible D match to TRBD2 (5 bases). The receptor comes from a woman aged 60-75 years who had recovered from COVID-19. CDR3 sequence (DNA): TGTGCCAGCAGCTTAGATGGTGGGAAGTCGGGGACCAAAAACATTCAGTACTTC. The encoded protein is CASSLDGGKSGTKNIQYF.